The present TCR beta chain was sequenced within a study of OX40 agonist ivuxolimab in advanced cancers. About the study: Of the patients, three showed partial responses, one with hepatocellular carcinoma and two with cutaneous melanoma.

Sequenced by immunoSEQ multiplex PCR; TCRdb stores in-frame clones only, minus some. The sample consists of 60,000 to 70,000 clones, approximately 90% of them appearing once. Looked up from germline, CDR1 is MGHRA and CDR2 is YSYEKL. The CDR3 totals 14 residues. V lost 0 bases and J lost 9, with 12 bases in between. This clonotype was sampled from an adult with an advanced solid tumor such as melanoma, head and neck, liver or kidney cancer. The sample in question was CD4+ or CD8+ T cells sorted from blood, obtained in a trial of the OX40 agonist ivuxolimab. The rearrangement links TRBV4-1 to TRBJ2-4; D is undetermined. CDR3 coding DNA: TGCGCCAGCAGCCAAGAGGACGGTGGGTTCATTCAGTACTTC. It encodes CASSQEDGGFIQYF.